This T cell receptor beta chain derives from a study of Graves' ophthalmopathy and Graves' hyperthyroidism. Investigators amplified TCR beta CDR3 regions from RNA transcripts. HTBI-primed first-round RT-PCR preceded second-round multiplex PCR. Each CDR3 protein gets one entry after TCRdb re-called the multiplex PCR reads with MiXCR. The data show hundreds of thousands of distinct CDR3 sequences, more than 40% seen once. Fresh peripheral blood (more than 9.5 ml) yielded the PBMCs. Input material: peripheral blood. This TCR was sampled from an adult man with Graves' ophthalmopathy.

The CDR3 is CASVNGNTEAFF. DNA of the CDR3: TGTGCCAGCGTGAACGGGAACACTGAAGCTTTCTTT. The gene calls are TRBV25-1 and TRBJ1-1; no clear D gene. Trimming took 8 bases from V and 1 from J, leaving 8 bases between them. The CDR3 is 12 amino acids. Germline CDR1 reads MGHDK; CDR2 reads SYGVNS.